Presented here are 20 T cell receptor beta chains from one specimen sequenced in a study of PD-1 blockade in classical Hodgkin lymphoma. Some clones are missing from TCRdb's copy, which holds only in-frame ones; the method was immunoSEQ multiplex PCR. The sample lists tens of thousands of clones, approximately 85% occurring once. Sample time point: cycle 4 day 1 (C4D1), after more than five weeks of nivolumab. Each of the patients experienced relapse following autologous stem cell transplantation, and their brentuximab vedotin exposure differed. Thawed PBMCs were the source of CD4+ T cells, purified by magnetic negative selection. Sequenced here: CD4+ T cells from blood, sampled before the fourth cycle of nivolumab. These receptors were collected from a human donor with classical Hodgkin lymphoma.

CDR3 residues: CASSRDRSSYNEQFF. The CDR3 nucleotides are TGTGCCAGCAGCCGGGACAGAAGCTCCTACAATGAGCAGTTCTTC. The rearrangement uses TRBV5-4 and TRBJ2-1; 7 nucleotides agree with TRBD1. The germline gives CDR1 SGHNT, CDR2 YYREEE (reference sequence). This CDR3 has 15 residues. The ends lost 4 bases at V and 0 bases at J; junction bases unmatched: 4.

The chain couples TRBV29-1 to TRBJ1-5; unclear D gene. The CDR3 runs 13 residues. Germline V gene sequence: CDR1 SQVTM, CDR2 ANQGSEA. The V end lost 4 bases, the J end lost 4 bases, and 11 bases lay between the germline ends. DNA of the CDR3: TGCAGCGTTGTTCTGGGAGGGAATCAGCCCCAGCATTTT. This translates into CSVVLGGNQPQHF.

V gene TRBV6-5 combines with J gene TRBJ2-5; no reliable D call. The CDR3 runs 14 residues. Trimming stripped 0 bases from V and 2 bases from J, with 7 bases between. Germline V gene sequence: CDR1 MNHEY, CDR2 SVGAGI. Written as DNA, the CDR3 is TGTGCCAGCAGTTACTCTCCAATTCAAGAGACCCAGTACTTC. Its protein product is CASSYSPIQETQYF.

The chain combines TRBV5-4 with TRBJ2-6; perhaps D is TRBD1 or TRBD2 (5 bases each). The CDR3 extends over 16 amino acids. Germline V gives CDR1 SGHNT, CDR2 YYREEE (reference sequence). V was pared by 1 base and J by 0 bases, with 8 bases between. This CDR3 is CASSLRGASGANVLTF. The CDR3 DNA sequence: TGTGCCAGCAGCTTGAGAGGGGCCTCTGGGGCCAACGTCCTGACTTTC.

V gene TRBV5-1 combines with J gene TRBJ1-1; D remains ambiguous. Germline V CDR1 and CDR2: SGHRS, YFSETQ. The CDR3 is made up of 14 amino acids. The V end was cut by 0 bases, the J end by 1 base, with 7 bases between. The chain's CDR3 is CASSLGQQNTEAFF. Written as DNA, the CDR3 is TGCGCCAGCAGCTTGGGTCAGCAGAACACTGAAGCTTTCTTT.

J is TRBJ2-3 and V is TRBV4-3, with no clear D. CDR1 LGHNA and CDR2 YSLEER come from the germline V gene. The V and J ends lost 6 bases and 2 bases respectively, with 12 bases between them. CDR3 size: 14 residues. CDR3 bases: TGCGCCAGCAGGAACGGGTGGCACACAGATACGCAGTATTTT. Protein product: CASRNGWHTDTQYF.

The chain uses TRBV4-2 and TRBJ1-1; TRBD1 matches 8 bases. The germline V gene has CDR1 LGHNA and CDR2 YNFKEQ. This CDR3 contains 13 residues. V was pared by 0 bases and J by 11 bases, with 5 bases of the junction left unmatched. The CDR3 DNA is TGTGCCAGCAGCCAAGACAGGGGGCGAGACGCTTTCTTT. Amino acids: CASSQDRGRDAFF.

V and J are TRBV5-6 and TRBJ2-3, with 9 bases matching TRBD2. Germline trimming cut 0 bases from V and 3 bases from J; bases unmatched to any gene: 8. The germline V gene has CDR1 SGHDT and CDR2 YYEEEE. The CDR3 runs 17 residues. CDR3 protein: CASSLGLRLAGTDTQYF. CDR3 nucleotide sequence: TGTGCCAGCAGCTTGGGACTTCGGCTAGCGGGGACAGATACGCAGTATTTT.

The chain joins TRBV2 to TRBJ2-5; the D is unclear. CDR3 length: 14 amino acids. Trimming pared 7 bases from V and 2 bases from J, leaving 14 bases between. Per germline, CDR1 SNHLY and CDR2 FYNNEI. CDR3 protein: CASTQEVAQETQYF. Written as DNA, the CDR3 is TGTGCCAGCACTCAGGAAGTAGCTCAAGAGACCCAGTACTTC.

The CDR3 DNA reads TGTGCCAGCAGTGCGACAAATAGCAATCAGCCCCAGCATTTT. Protein sequence: CASSATNSNQPQHF. The chain carries TRBV28 and TRBJ1-5; D uncertain. The V end was cut by 5 bases, the J end by 0 bases, with 8 bases between. Germline V gene lookup returns CDR1 MDHEN and CDR2 SYDVKM. CDR3 length: 14 amino acids.

CDR3 bases: TGTGCCAGCAGCGAGCCCGTCCCCTACGAGCAGTACTTC. Its protein product is CASSEPVPYEQYF. The genes are TRBV2 and TRBJ2-7; unclear D gene. This CDR3 has 13 residues. The V and J ends lost 6 bases and 2 bases respectively, with 11 bases between them. Germline V gene data show CDR1 as SNHLY and CDR2 as FYNNEI. Looking up the rest from reference TRBV2 and TRBJ2-7 gives the full variable domain: EPEVTQTPSHQVTQMGQEVILRCVPISNHLYFYWYRQILGQKVEFLVSFYNNEISEKSEIFDDQFSVERPDGSNFTLKIRSTKLEDSAMYFCASSEPVPYEQYFGPGTRLTVT.

This chain links TRBV28 with TRBJ1-2, with 8 bases matching TRBD1. Trimming at V came to 5 bases and at J to 7 bases, leaving 6 bases not matched to a gene. This CDR3 has 13 residues. Germline V gene data show CDR1 as MDHEN and CDR2 as SYDVKM. Written as DNA, the CDR3 is TGTGCCAGCAGTCCGACAGGGGCTTCTGGCTACACCTTC. The encoded protein is CASSPTGASGYTF.

The chain couples TRBV30 to TRBJ1-6; 9 nucleotides align to TRBD1. J lost 9 bases, V lost 2 bases, and 8 bases had no gene match. Germline CDR1 is GTSNPN and CDR2 is SVGIG (reference sequence). This CDR3 has 15 amino acids. The CDR3 loop reads CAWSRITGGGSPLHF. CDR3 coding DNA: TGTGCCTGGAGTAGGATAACAGGGGGCGGTTCACCCCTCCACTTT.

V and J are TRBV5-6 and TRBJ2-7; 12 bases agree with TRBD2. CDR3 length equals 16 residues. V dropped 3 bases and J dropped 0; count of bases not matched to a gene: 4. CDR1 and CDR2 from the germline V gene are SGHDT and YYEEEE. CDR3 coding DNA: TGTGCCAGCAGCTCGCCGGGACTAGCGGGCTCCTACGAGCAGTACTTC. It yields the protein CASSSPGLAGSYEQYF. Looking up the rest from reference TRBV5-6 and TRBJ2-7 gives the full variable domain: DAGVTQSPTHLIKTRGQQVTLRCSPKSGHDTVSWYQQALGQGPQFIFQYYEEEERQRGNFPDRFSGHQFPNYSSELNVNALLLGDSALYLCASSSPGLAGSYEQYFGPGTRLTVT.

The chain employs TRBV28 and TRBJ2-7, with TRBD2 identical over 7 bases. The CDR3 runs 15 residues. Germline V gene sequence: CDR1 MDHEN, CDR2 SYDVKM. V lost 2 bases to trimming and J lost 5 bases; unmatched junction nucleotides: 9. CDR3 bases: TGTGCCAGCAGTTTAGATAGAGGGAGGGCCCACGAGCAGTACTTC. Translating gives CASSLDRGRAHEQYF.

The genes are TRBV30 and TRBJ1-1; no clear D. The CDR3 loop spans 15 amino acids. The germline gives CDR1 GTSNPN, CDR2 SVGIG (reference sequence). The ends were cut back, 3 bases at V and 4 bases at J, with 18 bases in the middle. The CDR3 region has the DNA TGTGCCTGGAGGGATGTATTCGGGTGGGGCACTGAAGCTTTCTTT. Encoded protein: CAWRDVFGWGTEAFF.

The sample holds one count of this clone. This rearrangement joins TRBV19 to TRBJ1-5, with 8 bases lining up with TRBD1. The CDR3 consists of 16 residues. After removal of 10 bases from V and 0 bases from J, the junction contained 11 bases not matched to a gene. The germline V gene encodes CDR1 LNHDA and CDR2 SQIVND (reference sequence). The CDR3 is CATRLGTGYSNQPQHF. CDR3 coding DNA: TGTGCCACTCGTCTGGGGACAGGTTATAGCAATCAGCCCCAGCATTTT.

The chain recombines TRBV19 with TRBJ2-5; 7 bases map to TRBD1. The J call is doubtful: the DNA matches TRBJ2-7 better. The germline gives CDR1 LNHDA, CDR2 SQIVND (reference sequence). This CDR3 is built from 13 residues. CDR3 sequence: CASGRGLSYEQYF. CDR3 nucleotide sequence: TGTGCCAGCGGCAGGGGGTTATCGTACGAGCAGTACTTC.

The chain employs TRBV27 and TRBJ1-4; the D gene is possibly TRBD1 (5 bases). The CDR3 has 19 amino acids. Germline V gives CDR1 MNHEY, CDR2 SMNVEV (reference sequence). Trimming pared 0 bases from V and 3 bases from J, leaving 20 bases between. The CDR3 sequence is CASSLSSRVGETANEKLFF. CDR3 sequence (DNA): TGTGCCAGCAGTTTATCGAGCAGGGTAGGAGAGACAGCTAATGAAAAACTGTTTTTT.

The chain employs TRBV18 and TRBJ2-5, with D perhaps given as TRBD1 or TRBD2 (6 bases each). The CDR3 sequence is 18 residues long. Germline V gene data show CDR1 as KGHSH and CDR2 as LQKENI. V was clipped by 0 bases and J by 7 bases, with 24 bases between them. The CDR3 bases are TGTGCCAGCTCACCACCCGGTACAGGGACCCGATCGGGGGCGACCCAGTACTTC. It yields the protein CASSPPGTGTRSGATQYF.